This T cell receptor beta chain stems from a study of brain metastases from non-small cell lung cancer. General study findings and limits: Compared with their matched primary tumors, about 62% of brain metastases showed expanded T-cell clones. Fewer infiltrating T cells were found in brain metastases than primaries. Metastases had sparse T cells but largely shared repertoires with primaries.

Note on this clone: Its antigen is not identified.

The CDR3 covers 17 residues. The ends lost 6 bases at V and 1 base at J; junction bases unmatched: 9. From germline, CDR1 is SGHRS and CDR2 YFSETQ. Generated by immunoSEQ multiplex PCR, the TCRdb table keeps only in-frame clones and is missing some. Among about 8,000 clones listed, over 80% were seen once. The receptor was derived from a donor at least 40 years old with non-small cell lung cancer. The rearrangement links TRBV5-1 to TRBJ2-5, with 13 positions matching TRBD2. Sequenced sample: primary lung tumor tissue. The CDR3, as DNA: TGCGCCAGCAAGAGGACTAGCGGGGGCCCCCGCCAAGAGACCCAGTACTTC. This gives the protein CASKRTSGGPRQETQYF.